This T cell receptor beta chain emerged from a study of shared clonotypes between healthy human individuals. Overall study: A few men and a couple of women, aged 18 to 49, were donors. The study used three CD4 naive, three CD4 memory, two CD8 naive and one CD8 memory plate per donor.

Some clones are missing from TCRdb's copy, which holds only in-frame ones; the method was immunoSEQ multiplex PCR. The data contain around 2.5 million clones, approximately 93% of them singletons. In germline, CDR1 is SNHLY, CDR2 FYNNEI. V dropped 6 bases and J dropped 9 bases, with 15 bases sitting between them. The CDR3 is made up of 13 amino acids. The split of CD4+ cells yielded CD45RA+ naive and CD45RA-negative memory subsets. Comment on this clone: Its antigen is unknown.

The study's findings and limits: Generally, estimated richness proved larger in naive subsets than it did in memory subsets.

The V and J genes are TRBV2 and TRBJ1-5; no clear D. The sequence was collected from a man younger than 35 in good health. Some clones in this sample may be carry-over from other donors' samples. The sample taken for sequencing was naive CD4+ T cells from PBMCs. The subset denotes: CD45RA+ positively selected. The CDR3 is CASSALDSGPQHF. CDR3 in DNA: TGTGCCAGCAGCGCCTTGGATTCAGGGCCCCAGCATTTT.